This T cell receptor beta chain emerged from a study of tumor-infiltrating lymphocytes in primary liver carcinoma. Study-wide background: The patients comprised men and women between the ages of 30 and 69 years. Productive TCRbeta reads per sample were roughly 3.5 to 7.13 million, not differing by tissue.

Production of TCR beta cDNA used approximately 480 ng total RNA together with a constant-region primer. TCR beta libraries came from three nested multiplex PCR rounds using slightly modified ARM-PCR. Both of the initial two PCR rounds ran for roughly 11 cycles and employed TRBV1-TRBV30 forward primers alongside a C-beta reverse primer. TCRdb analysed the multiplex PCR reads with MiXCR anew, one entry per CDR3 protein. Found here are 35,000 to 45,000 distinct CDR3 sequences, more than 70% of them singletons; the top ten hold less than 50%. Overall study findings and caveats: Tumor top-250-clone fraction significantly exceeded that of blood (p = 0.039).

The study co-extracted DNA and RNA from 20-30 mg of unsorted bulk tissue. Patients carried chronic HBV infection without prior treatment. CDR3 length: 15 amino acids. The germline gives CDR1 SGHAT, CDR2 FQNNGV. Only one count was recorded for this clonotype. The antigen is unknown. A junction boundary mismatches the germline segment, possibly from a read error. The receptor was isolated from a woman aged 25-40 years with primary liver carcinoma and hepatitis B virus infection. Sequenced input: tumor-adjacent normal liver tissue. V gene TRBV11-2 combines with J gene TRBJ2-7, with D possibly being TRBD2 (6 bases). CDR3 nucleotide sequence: TGTGACAGCAGCACCGGGGGAGTGCCAACCTACGAGCAGTACTTC. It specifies CDSSTGGVPTYEQYF.